This T cell receptor beta chain was recorded in a study of cytomegalovirus exposure and HLA in healthy donors. On the study more broadly: Later analysis reported that the approximately 120 validation repertoires shared the platform of the roughly 630 first-cohort repertoires. Study conclusions and caveats: TCR sequences were mostly rare, though some public TCRs occurred in many donors. Among the CMV-associated chains, a few were confirmed in vitro as specific for CMV antigens. It was reported that the classifier diagnosed cytomegalovirus status with high specificity and sensitivity in both the original and validation cohorts.

To note about this clone: The antigen is not known.

Profiled with immunoSEQ multiplex PCR; TCRdb holds only in-frame clones, not every one. The table includes tens of thousands of clones, around 90% detected once. Sequenced input: PBMCs. This TCR derives from a woman aged 18 to 35 in good health and CMV-seronegative.

CDR3 residues: CASSEGGLSGDEQFF. The CDR3 region has the DNA TGTGCCAGCAGTGAAGGAGGACTTAGCGGCGATGAGCAGTTCTTC. The chain uses TRBV6-1 and TRBJ2-1, with D maybe TRBD2 (6 bases). V lost 1 base and J 8 bases, leaving 15 bases between the germline ends. The CDR3 covers 15 residues. CDR1 MNHNS and CDR2 SASEGT come from the germline V gene.